This TCR beta chain was sequenced for a study of cytomegalovirus exposure and HLA in healthy donors. Study conclusions and caveats: The TCR clusters that emerged in the first cohort tended, a later analysis found, to co-occur in the approximately 130 validation repertoires. Reported performance of the classifier showed diagnosis of cytomegalovirus status with high specificity and sensitivity. TCR beta chains numbering more than 150 were designated cytomegalovirus-associated.

It was the approximately 120-subject validation cohort, separate from the approximately 700-subject first cohort, to which the donors belonged. The table came from immunoSEQ multiplex PCR; TCRdb's copy has only in-frame clones and leaves some out. The sample consists of fewer than 150,000 clones, 70% to 90% of them appearing once. As to this clone: Its antigen is unidentified.

The germline CDR1 and CDR2 sequences are KGHSH and LQKENI. The ends lost 3 bases at V and 7 bases at J; junction bases unmatched: 5. The CDR3 extends over 13 amino acids. The receptor was derived from a man between 18 and 35 years old in good health and CMV-seropositive. Sequencing input: PBMCs. The gene calls are TRBV18 and TRBJ2-7; 8 bases match TRBD1. The CDR3 loop is CASSPQGAEEQYF. The DNA of the CDR3 is TGTGCCAGCTCACCTCAGGGGGCGGAAGAGCAGTACTTC.